The 18 T cell receptor beta chains below all came from one sample that was sequenced in a study of blood T cell repertoires in COVID-19. TCRdb's table, derived via immunoSEQ multiplex PCR, lists solely in-frame clones and lacks some. Found here are 80,000 to 100,000 clones, 75% to 90% of them singletons; the top ten hold roughly 19%. Sample: peripheral blood. These receptors all stem from a human donor in a cohort sampled during active COVID-19.

This chain uses TRBV7-8 with TRBJ2-7; unclear D gene. Germline lookup yields CDR1 SGHVS and CDR2 FQNEAQ. The CDR3 has 15 residues. V was pared by 5 bases and J by 0 bases, with 14 bases between. CDR3 amino acids: CASSLRVSASYEQYF. The CDR3 coding sequence is TGTGCCAGCAGCCTCCGGGTCTCGGCCTCCTACGAGCAGTACTTC.

The V gene is TRBV18, the J gene TRBJ2-7; 7 nucleotides align to TRBD2. The V gene's germline CDR1 is KGHSH and CDR2 LQKENI. The CDR3 runs 16 residues. V gave up 4 bases and J gave up 2 bases; unmatched junction bases: 11. The CDR3 DNA follows: TGTGCCAGCTCACTTGGAGCGGGACCTATGGCCTACGAGCAGTACTTC. Amino acid sequence: CASSLGAGPMAYEQYF.

The V and J genes are TRBV7-2 and TRBJ2-6; D is possibly TRBD1 (6 bases). Trimming pared 5 bases from V and 3 bases from J, leaving 11 bases between. CDR1 SGHTA and CDR2 FQGNSA come from the germline V gene. The CDR3 extends over 15 amino acids. The DNA for the CDR3 is TGTGCCAGCAGCGCAAACAGGGTTGGGGCCAACGTCCTGACTTTC. Protein: CASSANRVGANVLTF.

The rearrangement links TRBV18 to TRBJ2-7; 7 bases line up with TRBD1. CDR1 KGHSH and CDR2 LQKENI come from the germline V gene. The J segment lost 2 bases and the V segment lost 5 bases, leaving 9 bases of the junction unmatched. CDR3 length equals 15 residues. The CDR3 sequence: CASSSTTGTAYEQYF. CDR3 DNA sequence: TGTGCCAGCTCATCGACGACAGGGACAGCCTACGAGCAGTACTTC.

V usage is TRBV27 and J usage is TRBJ1-4; 9 nucleotides agree with TRBD1. The CDR3 is made up of 14 amino acids. The trim removed 8 bases at V and 4 bases at J, leaving 5 bases unmatched. Per the germline V gene, CDR1 is MNHEY and CDR2 is SMNVEV (reference sequence). The CDR3 bases are TGTGCCAGCCGATTGGGACAGGGTAATGAAAAACTGTTTTTT. This sequence encodes CASRLGQGNEKLFF.

The chain recombines TRBV10-3 with TRBJ1-2; D call uncertain. There are 12 residues in the CDR3. The germline CDR1 and CDR2 sequences are ENHRY and SYGVKD. The ends were cut back, 3 bases at V and 7 bases at J, with 9 bases in the middle. In DNA, the CDR3 is TGTGCCATCAGTGAAACTTCACTTGGCTACACCTTC. Translating gives CAISETSLGYTF.

The chain links TRBV30 to TRBJ2-7, with 8 positions matching TRBD2. Germline assignment: CDR1 GTSNPN and CDR2 SVGIG (reference sequence). The J segment lost 5 bases and the V segment lost 1 base, leaving 7 bases of the junction unmatched. The length of the CDR3 is 14 residues. The chain's CDR3 is CAWSGGRGDDEQYF. In nucleotides, the CDR3 is TGTGCCTGGAGTGGTGGGCGGGGGGATGACGAGCAGTACTTC.

The chain joins TRBV24-1 to TRBJ1-1; D is possibly TRBD1 (6 bases). The CDR3 extends over 15 amino acids. The V end was cut by 7 bases, the J end by 3 bases, with 17 bases between. Germline assignment: CDR1 KGHDR and CDR2 SFDVKD. The CDR3, as DNA: TGTGCCACCAGAGGCCGGGGGGCCAGGGACACTGAAGCTTTCTTT. Translating gives CATRGRGARDTEAFF.

The J gene is TRBJ1-3, the V gene TRBV2; D not certain. This CDR3 has 14 amino acids. Germline CDR1 SNHLY, CDR2 FYNNEI. V was trimmed by 6 bases and J by 4 bases, leaving 13 bases between them. The CDR3 is CASRSQVAGNTIYF. The CDR3 bases are TGTGCCAGCAGGAGCCAGGTTGCAGGAAACACCATATATTTT.

This chain links TRBV18 with TRBJ1-1, with D unresolved. There are 13 residues in the CDR3. V was pared by 4 bases and J by 4 bases, with 10 bases between. Germline-derived CDR1 and CDR2 are KGHSH and LQKENI. CDR3 loop: CASSLVRGTEAFF. The CDR3 coding sequence is TGTGCCAGCTCACTTGTACGGGGCACTGAAGCTTTCTTT.

The chain employs TRBV28 and TRBJ2-3, with no clear D. This CDR3 spans 13 amino acids. The V and J ends lost 8 bases and 2 bases respectively, with 11 bases between them. Germline-derived CDR1 and CDR2 are MDHEN and SYDVKM. The CDR3 DNA reads as TGTGCCAGCGAGACTGGGTCCACAGATACGCAGTATTTT. Its translation is CASETGSTDTQYF.

This clone came up once. V and J are TRBV6-6 and TRBJ2-7; no definite D call. V was cut by 6 bases and J by 1 base, with 13 bases left in between. CDR3 length equals 14 residues. CDR1 MNHNY and CDR2 SVGAGI come from the germline V gene (reference sequence). The CDR3 nucleotides read TGTGCCAGCAGGCGGTCGGCGTCTTCCTACGAGCAGTACTTC. This translates into CASRRSASSYEQYF.

The chain recombines TRBV28 with TRBJ1-2, with a weak D call TRBD1 (5 bases). The germline V gene has CDR1 MDHEN and CDR2 SYDVKM. CDR3 size: 14 residues. Deletions cut 3 bases from V and 2 bases from J, with 10 bases between. CDR3: CASSFMGLNYGYTF. For the CDR3, the DNA is TGTGCCAGCAGTTTTATGGGGCTCAACTATGGCTACACCTTC.

The chain is built from TRBV19 and TRBJ2-7; 9 nucleotides align to TRBD1. The CDR3 is 15 amino acids. V gave up 6 bases and J gave up 4 bases; unmatched junction bases: 10. Germline-derived CDR1 and CDR2 are LNHDA and SQIVND (reference sequence). Here the CDR3 reads CASSRQGEGRYEQYF. CDR3 sequence (DNA): TGTGCCAGTAGCCGACAGGGGGAAGGAAGGTACGAGCAGTACTTC.

The CDR3 loop reads CASSDRGEAQPQHF. DNA for the CDR3: TGTGCCAGCAGTGATCGTGGCGAGGCCCAGCCCCAGCATTTT. This chain links TRBV2 with TRBJ1-5; D is unclear. This CDR3 is 14 amino acids long. V lost 3 bases and J 7 bases, leaving 13 bases between the germline ends. Germline V lookup: CDR1 SNHLY, CDR2 FYNNEI.

The chain recombines TRBV24-1 with TRBJ1-1; D possibly corresponds to TRBD1 (6 bases). The CDR3 is made up of 19 amino acids. Germline CDR1 is KGHDR and CDR2 is SFDVKD. V lost 1 base and J 0 bases, leaving 20 bases between the germline ends. The CDR3 region has the DNA TGTGCCACCAGTGATTTAGTAGGTGGGGACACCGCAATGAACACTGAAGCTTTCTTT. Translation: CATSDLVGGDTAMNTEAFF.

The chain employs TRBV18 and TRBJ2-7; D perhaps matches TRBD1 (5 bases). The CDR3 totals 13 residues. The V and J ends lost 10 bases and 0 bases respectively, with 13 bases between them. CDR1 and CDR2 (germline): KGHSH, LQKENI. The CDR3 coding sequence is TGTGCCACCACACCCGACAGCTCCTACGAGCAGTACTTC. Translation gives CATTPDSSYEQYF.

The chain recombines TRBV10-3 with TRBJ2-7, with D unresolved. CDR1 is ENHRY, CDR2 SYGVKD, per germline. V was shortened by 8 bases and J by 0 bases, with 8 bases between the two germline ends. The CDR3 loop spans 12 amino acids. CDR3 sequence reads: CAIARDSYEQYF. In nucleotides, the CDR3 is TGTGCCATCGCTAGAGACTCCTACGAGCAGTACTTC.